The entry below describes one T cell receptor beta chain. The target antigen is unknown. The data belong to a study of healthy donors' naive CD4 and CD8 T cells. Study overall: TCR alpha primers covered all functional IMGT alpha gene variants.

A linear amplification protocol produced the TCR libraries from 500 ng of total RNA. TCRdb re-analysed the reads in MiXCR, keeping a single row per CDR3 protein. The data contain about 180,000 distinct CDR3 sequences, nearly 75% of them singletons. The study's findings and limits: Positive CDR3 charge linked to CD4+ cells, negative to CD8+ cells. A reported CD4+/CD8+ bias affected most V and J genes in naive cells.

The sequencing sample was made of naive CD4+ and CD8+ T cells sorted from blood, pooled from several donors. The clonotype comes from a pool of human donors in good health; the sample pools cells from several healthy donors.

The CDR3 spells CASSQDEGLAGGRSSYNEQFF. For the CDR3, the DNA is TGTGCCAGCAGCCAAGATGAAGGGCTAGCGGGAGGCCGGAGCTCCTACAATGAGCAGTTCTTC. The chain couples TRBV4-2 to TRBJ2-1; TRBD2 matches at 11 bases. From germline, CDR1 is LGHNA and CDR2 YNFKEQ. The CDR3 is made up of 21 amino acids. V lost 0 bases and J lost 0; bases outside the gene matches: 13.